This T cell receptor (beta chain) came from a study of T cells after yellow fever vaccination. Study at large: The authors prepared low-cell-number fractions using SMART-Seq v4 Ultra Low Input. Study-level points and caveats: There was a possibility that FACS-sorted repertoires contained abundant clonotypes contaminating from the bulk population. Reappearance after the booster was seen for most primary-vaccination clones, at 95% to 97% CD4 and 75% to 90% CD8.

In making TCR cDNA, 5'RACE template switching added a universal primer site and UMIs to it. TCRdb passed the 5' RACE reads through MiXCR, listing each CDR3 protein once. The sample holds about 220,000 distinct CDR3 sequences; roughly 3.3% are singletons and the top ten take around 3%. As concerns this clonotype: Its antigen remains unknown.

This TCR was recovered from a man aged 18 to 35 who received the YFV17D yellow fever vaccine. Sequenced material: CD4+ T cells sorted from PBMCs, taken 10 days after the yellow fever booster vaccination.

The CDR3 DNA follows: TGTGCCAGCAGCGTCCATGGATCAGACACCGGGGAGCTGTTTTTT. It codes for CASSVHGSDTGELFF. The chain employs TRBV7-2 and TRBJ2-2, with no clear D. Germline CDR1 SGHTA, CDR2 FQGNSA. V lost 5 bases and J lost 3, with 13 bases in between. The CDR3 covers 15 residues.